The rows below give T cell receptor beta chains drawn from one sample of a study of shared clonotypes between healthy human individuals. Measured with immunoSEQ multiplex PCR; TCRdb has only the in-frame clones, and not every one. The sample yields about 2.4 million clones, 90% to 95% seen once. Sample: naive CD4+ T cells from PBMCs. The receptor source for this set is a man younger than 30 in good health. Some clones in this sample may be carry-over from other donors' samples. The CDR3 runs from the conserved cysteine through the conserved F or W. The order of the fields is clone size, J gene, D gene, V gene, CDR3 protein, CDR3 DNA. The D gene is left open where the match is weak. The listing skips clone size in some rows; elsewhere it reads once, few, many or a size class.

clone_size: NA; j_call: TRBJ2-5; d_call: TRBD2; v_call: TRBV4-2; cdr3_aa: CASSPPSGGPETQYF; cdr3_nt: TGTGCCAGCAGCCCCCCGTCGGGAGGGCCAGAGACCCAGTACTTC
clone_size: once; j_call: TRBJ2-7; d_call: NA; v_call: TRBV18; cdr3_aa: CASSPGQRLYEQYF; cdr3_nt: TGTGCCAGCTCACCCGGACAGAGACTCTACGAGCAGTACTTC
clone_size: NA; j_call: TRBJ2-7; d_call: NA; v_call: TRBV6-5; cdr3_aa: CASSYSAGYEQYF; cdr3_nt: TGTGCCAGCAGTTACTCGGCGGGCTACGAGCAGTACTTC
clone_size: NA; j_call: TRBJ1-2; d_call: NA; v_call: TRBV28; cdr3_aa: CASSLAGHRGYTF; cdr3_nt: TGTGCCAGCAGTTTGGCAGGCCACCGGGGCTACACCTTC
clone_size: NA; j_call: TRBJ2-7; d_call: TRBD2; v_call: TRBV4-1; cdr3_aa: CASSPPPGGSSNEQYF; cdr3_nt: TGCGCCAGCAGCCCCCCCCCGGGGGGGAGCAGCAACGAGCAGTACTTC
clone_size: NA; j_call: TRBJ2-3; d_call: NA; v_call: TRBV14; cdr3_aa: CASSQWASTDTQYF; cdr3_nt: TGTGCCAGCAGCCAATGGGCTAGCACAGATACGCAGTATTTT
clone_size: NA; j_call: TRBJ2-1; d_call: NA; v_call: TRBV11-3; cdr3_aa: CASSPRDGSYNEQFF; cdr3_nt: TGTGCCAGCAGCCCCCGGGACGGCTCCTACAATGAGCAGTTCTTC
clone_size: NA; j_call: TRBJ2-1; d_call: NA; v_call: TRBV5-1; cdr3_aa: CASSLIPTPNEQFF; cdr3_nt: TGCGCCAGCAGCTTGATCCCCACCCCCAATGAGCAGTTCTTC
clone_size: NA; j_call: TRBJ1-2; d_call: TRBD1; v_call: TRBV7-9; cdr3_aa: CASSLTGYNYGYTF; cdr3_nt: TGTGCCAGCAGCTTGACAGGGTATAACTATGGCTACACCTTC
clone_size: NA; j_call: TRBJ2-1; d_call: TRBD1; v_call: TRBV19; cdr3_aa: CASSIRQGAYNEQFF; cdr3_nt: TGTGCCAGTAGTATCAGACAGGGGGCCTACAATGAGCAGTTCTTC
clone_size: NA; j_call: TRBJ2-7; d_call: TRBD1; v_call: TRBV15; cdr3_aa: CATSINTGGYEQYF; cdr3_nt: TGTGCCACCAGCATTAATACAGGGGGCTACGAGCAGTACTTC
clone_size: NA; j_call: TRBJ2-3; d_call: TRBD2; v_call: TRBV6-1; cdr3_aa: CASSELHASGSWDTQYF; cdr3_nt: TGTGCCAGCAGTGAATTGCATGCCAGCGGGAGTTGGGATACGCAGTATTTT
clone_size: NA; j_call: TRBJ1-2; d_call: TRBD1; v_call: TRBV6-6; cdr3_aa: CASSLRQGSGYTF; cdr3_nt: TGTGCCAGCAGTCTTAGACAGGGGTCTGGCTACACCTTC
clone_size: NA; j_call: TRBJ1-2; d_call: NA; v_call: TRBV9; cdr3_aa: CASSPEDTGYGYTF; cdr3_nt: TGTGCCAGCAGCCCCGAAGACACGGGGTATGGCTACACCTTC
clone_size: NA; j_call: TRBJ2-1; d_call: TRBD1; v_call: TRBV19; cdr3_aa: CASSMVRLRGLPRNEQFF; cdr3_nt: TGTGCCAGTAGTATGGTTCGTCTCAGGGGGTTACCGAGGAATGAGCAGTTCTTC
clone_size: once; j_call: TRBJ1-2; d_call: NA; v_call: TRBV20-1; cdr3_aa: CSAPTSYGYTF; cdr3_nt: TGCAGTGCTCCTACTAGTTATGGCTACACCTTC
clone_size: NA; j_call: TRBJ2-1; d_call: NA; v_call: TRBV9; cdr3_aa: CASSVDDNEQFF; cdr3_nt: TGTGCCAGCAGCGTAGATGACAATGAGCAGTTCTTC
clone_size: NA; j_call: TRBJ2-3; d_call: NA; v_call: TRBV25-1; cdr3_aa: CASSDPGQHTDTQYF; cdr3_nt: TGTGCCAGCAGTGATCCCGGACAGCACACAGATACGCAGTATTTT
clone_size: NA; j_call: TRBJ2-2; d_call: TRBD2; v_call: TRBV30; cdr3_aa: CAWSVLLAGASGELFF; cdr3_nt: TGTGCCTGGAGTGTACTACTAGCGGGAGCCTCGGGGGAGCTGTTTTTT
clone_size: NA; j_call: TRBJ2-7; d_call: TRBD1; v_call: TRBV6-5; cdr3_aa: CASRGQGNEQYF; cdr3_nt: TGTGCCAGCAGGGGACAGGGGAACGAGCAGTACTTC
clone_size: once; j_call: TRBJ2-3; d_call: NA; v_call: TRBV7-2; cdr3_aa: CASSFSWSPPTQYF; cdr3_nt: TGTGCCAGCAGCTTTTCTTGGAGCCCCCCCACGCAGTATTTT
clone_size: NA; j_call: TRBJ2-2; d_call: NA; v_call: TRBV7-3; cdr3_aa: CASSLLSTGGELFF; cdr3_nt: TGTGCCAGCAGCTTACTCTCGACGGGCGGGGAGCTGTTTTTT
clone_size: NA; j_call: TRBJ1-1; d_call: TRBD1; v_call: TRBV2; cdr3_aa: CASSLSTGTGEHTWAEAFF; cdr3_nt: TGTGCCAGCAGCCTCAGCACCGGGACAGGGGAACATACGTGGGCTGAAGCTTTCTTT
clone_size: NA; j_call: TRBJ1-2; d_call: NA; v_call: TRBV5-4; cdr3_aa: CASTPDRTNYGYTF; cdr3_nt: TGTGCCAGCACCCCGGACAGAACTAACTATGGCTACACCTTC
clone_size: NA; j_call: TRBJ1-5; d_call: NA; v_call: TRBV30; cdr3_aa: CAWSLRRNQPQHF; cdr3_nt: TGTGCCTGGAGCCTTAGGCGCAATCAGCCCCAGCATTTT
clone_size: once; j_call: TRBJ2-2; d_call: TRBD1; v_call: TRBV28; cdr3_aa: CASSRTGLNTGELFF; cdr3_nt: TGTGCCAGCAGCCGGACAGGGCTTAACACCGGGGAGCTGTTTTTT
clone_size: NA; j_call: TRBJ2-5; d_call: NA; v_call: TRBV4-2; cdr3_aa: CASSQAGMRETQYF; cdr3_nt: TGTGCCAGCAGCCAAGCCGGGATGAGGGAGACCCAGTACTTC
clone_size: NA; j_call: TRBJ2-5; d_call: TRBD1; v_call: TRBV5-4; cdr3_aa: CASSFTGGSETQYF; cdr3_nt: TGTGCCAGCAGCTTTACAGGGGGCTCTGAGACCCAGTACTTC
clone_size: NA; j_call: TRBJ2-2; d_call: NA; v_call: TRBV9; cdr3_aa: CASSVAAKNTGELFF; cdr3_nt: TGTGCCAGCAGCGTAGCGGCTAAAAACACCGGGGAGCTGTTTTTT
clone_size: once; j_call: TRBJ2-2; d_call: NA; v_call: TRBV6-1; cdr3_aa: CASSEIATITTGELFF; cdr3_nt: TGTGCCAGCAGTGAAATAGCAACTATTACCACCGGGGAGCTGTTTTTT
clone_size: NA; j_call: TRBJ2-3; d_call: NA; v_call: TRBV10-3; cdr3_aa: CAISDAGRVTDTQYF; cdr3_nt: TGTGCCATCAGTGACGCCGGCAGGGTCACAGATACGCAGTATTTT
clone_size: NA; j_call: TRBJ2-1; d_call: NA; v_call: TRBV7-3; cdr3_aa: CASSLARETYNEQFF; cdr3_nt: TGTGCCAGCAGCTTAGCTCGCGAAACCTACAATGAGCAGTTCTTC
clone_size: NA; j_call: TRBJ1-5; d_call: NA; v_call: TRBV10-3; cdr3_aa: CAISEGQGTPIGQPQHF; cdr3_nt: TGTGCCATCAGTGAGGGGCAGGGGACACCAATCGGGCAGCCCCAGCATTTT
clone_size: NA; j_call: TRBJ2-5; d_call: NA; v_call: TRBV5-1; cdr3_aa: CASSISGAQETQYF; cdr3_nt: TGCGCCAGCAGCATCTCGGGGGCCCAAGAGACCCAGTACTTC
clone_size: NA; j_call: TRBJ2-6; d_call: NA; v_call: TRBV5-4; cdr3_aa: CASSLDRSSGANVLTF; cdr3_nt: TGTGCCAGCAGCTTGGATCGCAGCTCTGGGGCCAACGTCCTGACTTTC
clone_size: NA; j_call: TRBJ2-5; d_call: TRBD1; v_call: TRBV6-5; cdr3_aa: CASSNRQGAWETQYF; cdr3_nt: TGTGCCAGCAGTAATCGACAGGGGGCTTGGGAGACCCAGTACTTC
clone_size: NA; j_call: TRBJ2-3; d_call: NA; v_call: TRBV9; cdr3_aa: CASSVGTLHTDTQYF; cdr3_nt: TGTGCCAGCAGCGTCGGGACTCTACACACAGATACGCAGTATTTT
clone_size: NA; j_call: TRBJ2-4; d_call: NA; v_call: TRBV27; cdr3_aa: CASSLGGIKNIQYF; cdr3_nt: TGTGCCAGCAGTTTAGGTGGCATTAAAAACATTCAGTACTTC
clone_size: NA; j_call: TRBJ2-1; d_call: TRBD2; v_call: TRBV7-3; cdr3_aa: CASSLTRVTSGSSSYNEQFF; cdr3_nt: TGTGCCAGCAGCTTAACTCGGGTGACTAGCGGGTCGAGCTCCTACAATGAGCAGTTCTTC
clone_size: NA; j_call: TRBJ2-1; d_call: NA; v_call: TRBV7-2; cdr3_aa: CASSLQPRHNEQFF; cdr3_nt: TGTGCCAGCAGTTTACAACCCCGCCACAATGAGCAGTTCTTC
clone_size: NA; j_call: TRBJ1-5; d_call: NA; v_call: TRBV28; cdr3_aa: CASRAFGDRSNQPQHF; cdr3_nt: TGTGCCAGCAGGGCCTTCGGGGACCGGAGCAATCAGCCCCAGCATTTT
clone_size: NA; j_call: TRBJ2-7; d_call: TRBD1; v_call: TRBV7-2; cdr3_aa: CASRLTGDSRTYEQYF; cdr3_nt: TGTGCCAGCAGATTGACCGGGGACAGCCGGACCTACGAGCAGTACTTC
clone_size: NA; j_call: TRBJ2-5; d_call: NA; v_call: TRBV30; cdr3_aa: CASTTSSQETQYF; cdr3_nt: TGTGCCTCCACGACTTCTAGCCAAGAGACCCAGTACTTC
clone_size: NA; j_call: TRBJ2-7; d_call: NA; v_call: TRBV7-3; cdr3_aa: CASSLSRQYEQYF; cdr3_nt: TGTGCCAGCAGCTTAAGTAGGCAATACGAGCAGTACTTC
clone_size: NA; j_call: TRBJ1-2; d_call: NA; v_call: TRBV7-2; cdr3_aa: CASSPGEKGSYGYTF; cdr3_nt: TGTGCCAGCAGCCCCGGGGAGAAGGGGAGCTATGGCTACACCTTC